This T cell receptor beta chain was observed in a study of blood T cells in healthy people across ages. Turning to the study itself: Roughly one uniquely barcoded beta molecule per two T cells was captured.

Through a sample-barcoded 5' primer and a J-beta primer mix, a second PCR was run for roughly 7 to 11 cycles. TCRdb re-analysed the 5' RACE reads in MiXCR, keeping a single row per CDR3 protein. The sample comprises around 900,000 distinct CDR3 sequences, about 51% of which are singletons, and 20% to 25% rests with the top ten. This clonotype has a handful of counts. Its antigen is still unknown. Each of the donors had approximately 10 milliliters of peripheral blood drawn into EDTA-treated Vacutainer tubes. Germline loops: CDR1 WSHSY, CDR2 SAAADI. The CDR3 sequence is 14 residues long. V was shortened by 10 bases and J by 5 bases, with 20 bases between the two germline ends. General study results and limits: Diversity estimates drawn from one million T cells were deemed underestimates.

The chain links TRBV10-2 to TRBJ2-5; tentatively, D is TRBD1 (5 bases). The sequenced sample consisted of blood. The sequence came from a woman in her sixties or seventies in good health. Written as DNA, the CDR3 is TGCGCCACCCTTGGTGGGGCCACCGGGGAGACCCAGTACTTC. Residues: CATLGGATGETQYF.